This is a list of T cell receptor beta chains from one sample in a study of cytomegalovirus exposure and HLA in healthy donors. Assay used: immunoSEQ multiplex PCR; TCRdb lists only in-frame clones, some missing. This sample has roughly 90,000 clones, with 65% to 85% found just once. The sample was PBMCs. The receptor set was obtained from a man aged 18 to 29 in good health and CMV-seronegative. CDR3s include the opening cysteine and the closing phenylalanine or tryptophan. A D gene is named only where the DNA matches it firmly. Rows give clone size only sometimes, using once, few, many, or a class for an expanded clone.

NA	TRBD1	TRBV28	TRBJ1-2	CASSVVQGFADYTF	TGTGCCAGCAGTGTAGTACAGGGGTTTGCCGACTACACCTTC
NA	NA	TRBV7-2	TRBJ2-7	CASSLRDLYEQYF	TGTGCCAGCAGCCTTAGGGACTTATACGAGCAGTACTTC
NA	NA	TRBV14	TRBJ1-4	CASSQQQGRNEKLFF	TGTGCCAGCAGCCAACAACAGGGTAGGAATGAAAAACTGTTTTTT
NA	TRBD2	TRBV18	TRBJ2-1	CASSPPGGRAYNEQFF	TGTGCCAGCTCACCGCCGGGAGGGCGGGCATACAATGAGCAGTTCTTC
NA	NA	TRBV6-6	TRBJ2-7	CASSLIDEQYF	TGTGCCAGCAGCCTTATTGACGAGCAGTACTTC
NA	TRBD1	TRBV7-9	TRBJ1-2	CASSLGPGGDGYTF	TGTGCCAGCAGCTTAGGCCCAGGGGGCGATGGCTACACCTTC
NA	NA	TRBV7-2	TRBJ1-5	CATGGAPLGPQHF	TGTGCCACGGGGGGGGCACCACTGGGGCCCCAGCATTTT
NA	NA	TRBV6-1	TRBJ2-3	CASREGVLDTQYF	TGTGCCAGCAGGGAGGGAGTTTTGGATACGCAGTATTTT
NA	NA	TRBV29-1	TRBJ2-7	CSVEAGTYEQYF	TGCAGCGTTGAAGCGGGGACCTACGAGCAGTACTTC
NA	TRBD1	TRBV9	TRBJ2-6	CASSLRTGAGANVLTF	TGTGCCAGCAGCCTCCGGACAGGGGCCGGGGCCAACGTCCTGACTTTC
NA	TRBD1	TRBV5-4	TRBJ1-2	CASSRDSPSMGYTF	TGTGCCAGCAGCCGGGACAGCCCCTCTATGGGCTACACCTTC
NA	NA	TRBV4-1	TRBJ2-2	CASSQGETLVTGELFF	TGCGCCAGCAGCCAAGGAGAAACTTTAGTCACCGGGGAGCTGTTTTTT
NA	NA	TRBV18	TRBJ2-7	CASSPPGGTPYEQYF	TGTGCCAGCTCACCACCCGGCGGTACGCCCTACGAGCAGTACTTC
NA	NA	TRBV2	TRBJ2-2	CASSEAPEYDFTGELFF	TGTGCCAGCAGTGAAGCGCCTGAATACGACTTTACCGGGGAGCTGTTTTTT
NA	NA	TRBV4-1	TRBJ1-4	CASSQDGGRNEKLFF	TGCGCCAGCAGCCAAGATGGCGGAAGGAATGAAAAACTGTTTTTT
NA	TRBD1	TRBV6-4	TRBJ1-2	CASSDQGGQGRKTF	TGTGCCAGCAGTGACCAAGGGGGACAGGGGAGGAAGACCTTC
NA	NA	TRBV29-1	TRBJ2-3	CSVEVASADTQYF	TGCAGCGTTGAAGTGGCAAGCGCAGATACGCAGTATTTT
NA	TRBD2	TRBV7-2	TRBJ2-1	CASSLGLAGGYNEQFF	TGTGCCAGCAGCTTGGGACTAGCGGGAGGCTACAATGAGCAGTTCTTC
NA	TRBD1	TRBV7-6	TRBJ2-7	CASSLIGTGSIYEQYF	TGTGCCAGCAGCTTAATAGGGACAGGGAGTATCTACGAGCAGTACTTC
NA	TRBD1	TRBV2	TRBJ1-4	CASALDRGVGKLFF	TGTGCCAGCGCTCTTGACAGGGGGGTCGGAAAACTGTTTTTT
NA	NA	TRBV11-2	TRBJ2-4	CASSLWRGLAKNIQYF	TGTGCCAGCAGCTTATGGCGGGGCCTAGCCAAAAACATTCAGTACTTC
NA	NA	TRBV4-1	TRBJ1-2	CASSQETGSNYGYTF	TGCGCCAGCAGCCAAGAAACAGGGAGTAACTATGGCTACACCTTC
NA	NA	TRBV6-5	TRBJ2-1	CASSYGSNEQFF	TGTGCCAGCAGTTACGGGAGCAATGAGCAGTTCTTC
NA	TRBD2	TRBV29-1	TRBJ2-1	CSGLAGVNEQFF	TGCAGCGGACTAGCGGGAGTAAATGAGCAGTTCTTC
NA	NA	TRBV18	TRBJ1-1	CASSPSKTGGVEAFF	TGTGCCAGCTCGCCCTCAAAGACGGGGGGGGTTGAAGCTTTCTTT
NA	TRBD2	TRBV9	TRBJ2-2	CASSPPWEGTGELFF	TGTGCCAGCAGCCCCCCGTGGGAGGGGACCGGGGAGCTGTTTTTT
NA	NA	TRBV6-5	TRBJ2-2	CASSYSEGTGELFF	TGTGCCAGCAGTTACTCGGAGGGGACCGGGGAGCTGTTTTTT
NA	TRBD1	TRBV15	TRBJ1-1	CATSADRGNTEAFF	TGTGCCACCAGCGCGGACAGGGGGAACACTGAAGCTTTCTTT
NA	TRBD2	TRBV2	TRBJ2-1	CASSRGLAGSGYNEQFF	TGTGCCAGCAGTAGAGGACTAGCGGGCTCTGGTTACAATGAGCAGTTCTTC
NA	NA	TRBV4-3	TRBJ2-2	CASSQANKISGELFF	TGCGCCAGCAGCCAAGCGAACAAAATCTCCGGGGAGCTGTTTTTT
NA	NA	TRBV14	TRBJ1-1	CASSQRPMNTEAFF	TGTGCCAGCAGCCAGCGGCCGATGAACACTGAAGCTTTCTTT
few	NA	TRBV6-5	TRBJ1-1	CASSLTENTEAFF	TGTGCCAGCAGTTTGACTGAGAACACTGAAGCTTTCTTT
once	TRBD1	TRBV10-3	TRBJ2-7	CAISESIRQGSYEQYF	TGTGCCATCAGTGAATCTATCCGACAGGGTTCCTACGAGCAGTACTTC